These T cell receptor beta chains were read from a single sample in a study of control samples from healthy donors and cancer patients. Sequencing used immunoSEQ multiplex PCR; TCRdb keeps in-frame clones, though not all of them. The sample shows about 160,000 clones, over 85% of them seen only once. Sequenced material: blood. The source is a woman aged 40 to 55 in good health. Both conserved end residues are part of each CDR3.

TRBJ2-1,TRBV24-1,CATSGASSSEKFF
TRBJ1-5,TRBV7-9,CASSLSGFNQPQHF
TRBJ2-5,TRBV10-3,CAIRRQGLEETQYF
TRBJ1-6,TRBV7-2,CASSLGPGTGNSPLHF
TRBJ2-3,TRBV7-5,CARSLGAERGAERSTDTQYF
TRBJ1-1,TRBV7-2,CASRSRRNTEAFF
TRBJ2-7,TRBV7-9,CASSLGDRSVSYEQYF
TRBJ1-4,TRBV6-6,CASSNTGVSYEKLFF
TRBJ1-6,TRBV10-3,CAISAGQGGSPLHF
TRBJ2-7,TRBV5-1,CASTLTGDFYEQYF
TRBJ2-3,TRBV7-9,CASSYTTRVSSTDTQYF
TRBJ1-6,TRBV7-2,CASSLGVQGGAYNSPLHF
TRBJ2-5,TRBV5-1,CASSLGAQQETQYF
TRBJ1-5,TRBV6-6,CASSYGVNQPQHF
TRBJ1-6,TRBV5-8,CASSLLGTYNSPLHF
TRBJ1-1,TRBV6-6,CASRPEGGSAFF
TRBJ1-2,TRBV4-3,CASSQGAREVAGYTF
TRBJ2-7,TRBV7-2,CASRGGSSYEQYF
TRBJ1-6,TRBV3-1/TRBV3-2,CASSPSRGQYNSPLHF
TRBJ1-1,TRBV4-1,CASSQVMNTEAFF
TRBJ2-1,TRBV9,CASSETTGSTYNEQFF
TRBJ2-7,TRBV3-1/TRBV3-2,CASSYQGRLDEQYF
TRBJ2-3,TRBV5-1,CASSLVAGGLTDTQYF
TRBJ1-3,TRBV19,CASSILQNSGNTIYF
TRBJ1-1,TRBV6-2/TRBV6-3,CASSLLRMGTEAFF
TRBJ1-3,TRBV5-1,CASSLGRIHSGNTIYF